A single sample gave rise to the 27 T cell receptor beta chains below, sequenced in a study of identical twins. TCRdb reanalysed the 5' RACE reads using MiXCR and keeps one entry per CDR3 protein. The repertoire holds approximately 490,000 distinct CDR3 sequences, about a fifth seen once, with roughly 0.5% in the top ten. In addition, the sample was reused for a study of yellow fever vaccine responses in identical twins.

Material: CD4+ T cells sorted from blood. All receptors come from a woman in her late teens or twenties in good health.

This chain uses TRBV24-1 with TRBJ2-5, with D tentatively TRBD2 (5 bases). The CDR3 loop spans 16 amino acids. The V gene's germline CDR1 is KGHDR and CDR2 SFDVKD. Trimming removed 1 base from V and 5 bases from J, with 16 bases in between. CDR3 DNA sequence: TGTGCCACCAGTGATTTCGACCGACAAAAGCGGGAGACCCAGTACTTC. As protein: CATSDFDRQKRETQYF.

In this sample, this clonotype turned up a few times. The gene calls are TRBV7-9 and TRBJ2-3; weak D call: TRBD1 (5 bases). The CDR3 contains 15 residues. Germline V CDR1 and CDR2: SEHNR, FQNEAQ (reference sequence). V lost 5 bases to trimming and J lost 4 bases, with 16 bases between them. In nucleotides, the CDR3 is TGTGCCAGCAGCGTCTGGGGCTCGGCCCCAGATACGCAGTATTTT. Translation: CASSVWGSAPDTQYF.

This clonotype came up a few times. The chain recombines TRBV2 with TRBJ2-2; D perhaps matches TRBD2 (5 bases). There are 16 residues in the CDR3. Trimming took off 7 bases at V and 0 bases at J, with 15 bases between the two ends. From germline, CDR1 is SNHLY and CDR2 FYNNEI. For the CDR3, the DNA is TGTGCCAGCAAAAGCGAGCGGCCCTCGAACACCGGGGAGCTGTTTTTT. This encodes CASKSERPSNTGELFF.

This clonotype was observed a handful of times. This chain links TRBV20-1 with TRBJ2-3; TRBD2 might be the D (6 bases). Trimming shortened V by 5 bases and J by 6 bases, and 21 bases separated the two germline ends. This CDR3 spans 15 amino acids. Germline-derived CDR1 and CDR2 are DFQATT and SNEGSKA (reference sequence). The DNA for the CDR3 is TGCAGTGCTCTTCCGGGGACTCTCTCCTCTGATACGCAGTATTTT. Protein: CSALPGTLSSDTQYF.

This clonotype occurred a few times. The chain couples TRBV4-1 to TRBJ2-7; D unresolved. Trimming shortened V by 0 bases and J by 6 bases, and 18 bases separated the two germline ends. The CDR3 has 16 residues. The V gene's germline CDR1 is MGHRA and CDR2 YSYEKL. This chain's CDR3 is CASSQEQNRGPSEQYF. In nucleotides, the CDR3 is TGCGCCAGCAGCCAAGAACAAAACCGTGGCCCCTCCGAGCAGTACTTC.

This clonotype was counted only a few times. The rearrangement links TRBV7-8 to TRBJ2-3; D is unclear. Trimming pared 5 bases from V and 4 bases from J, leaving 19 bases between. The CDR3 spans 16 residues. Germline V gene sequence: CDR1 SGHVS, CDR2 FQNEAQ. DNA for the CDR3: TGTGCCAGCAGCGCCCCTTACCCCCTTGTCCCAGATACGCAGTATTTT. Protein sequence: CASSAPYPLVPDTQYF.

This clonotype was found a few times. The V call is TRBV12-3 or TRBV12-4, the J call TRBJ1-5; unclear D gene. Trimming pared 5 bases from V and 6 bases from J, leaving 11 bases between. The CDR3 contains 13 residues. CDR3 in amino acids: CASSHQESQPQHF. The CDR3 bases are TGTGCCAGCAGTCATCAAGAATCTCAGCCCCAGCATTTT.

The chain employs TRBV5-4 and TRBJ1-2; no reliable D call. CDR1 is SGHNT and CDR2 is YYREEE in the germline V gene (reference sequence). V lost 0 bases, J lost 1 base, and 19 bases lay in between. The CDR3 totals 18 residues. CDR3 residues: CASSLVKSASSINYGYTF. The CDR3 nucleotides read TGTGCCAGCAGCTTGGTAAAGTCAGCAAGTTCGATTAACTATGGCTACACCTTC.

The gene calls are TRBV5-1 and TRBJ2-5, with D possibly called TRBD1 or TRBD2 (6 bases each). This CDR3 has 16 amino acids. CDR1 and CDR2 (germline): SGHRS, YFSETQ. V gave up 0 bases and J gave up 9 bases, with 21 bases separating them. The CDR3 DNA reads TGCGCCAGCAGCTTGGGGGAGACTAGGGGGTCGGAGGCCCAGTACTTC. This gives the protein CASSLGETRGSEAQYF.

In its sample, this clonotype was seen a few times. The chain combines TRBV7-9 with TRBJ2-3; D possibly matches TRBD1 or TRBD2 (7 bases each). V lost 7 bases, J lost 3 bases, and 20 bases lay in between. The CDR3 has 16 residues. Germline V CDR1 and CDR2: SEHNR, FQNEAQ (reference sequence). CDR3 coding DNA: TGTGCCAGCACCGAGACAGGGAGGGGATTTACAGATACGCAGTATTTT. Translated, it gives CASTETGRGFTDTQYF.

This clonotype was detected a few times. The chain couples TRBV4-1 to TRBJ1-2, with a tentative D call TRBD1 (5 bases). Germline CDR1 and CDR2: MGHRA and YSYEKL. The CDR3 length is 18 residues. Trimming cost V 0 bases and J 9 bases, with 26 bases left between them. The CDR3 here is CASSQDPIAGGRGSRYTF. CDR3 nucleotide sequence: TGCGCCAGCAGCCAAGATCCTATCGCAGGAGGGAGGGGAAGTCGCTACACCTTC.

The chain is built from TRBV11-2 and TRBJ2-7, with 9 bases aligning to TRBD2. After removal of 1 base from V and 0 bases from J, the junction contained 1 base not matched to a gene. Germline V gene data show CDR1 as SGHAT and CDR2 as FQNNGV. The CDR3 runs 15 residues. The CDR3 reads CASSLAGLASYEQYF. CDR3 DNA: TGTGCCAGCAGCTTAGCGGGACTAGCCTCCTACGAGCAGTACTTC.

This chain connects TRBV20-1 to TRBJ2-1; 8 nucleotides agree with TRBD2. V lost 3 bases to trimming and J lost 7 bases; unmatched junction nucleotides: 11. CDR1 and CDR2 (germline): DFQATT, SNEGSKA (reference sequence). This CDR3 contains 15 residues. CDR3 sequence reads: CSARVSGARGNEQFF. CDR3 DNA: TGCAGTGCTAGGGTTAGCGGGGCCCGGGGTAATGAGCAGTTCTTC.

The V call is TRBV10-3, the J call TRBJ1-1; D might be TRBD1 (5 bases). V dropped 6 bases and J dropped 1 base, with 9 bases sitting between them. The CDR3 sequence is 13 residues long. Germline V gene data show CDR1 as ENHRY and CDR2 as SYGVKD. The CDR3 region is CAIRGDQNTEAFF. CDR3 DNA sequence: TGTGCCATCAGGGGGGATCAGAACACTGAAGCTTTCTTT.

The CDR3 DNA reads as TGCAGTGCTCGCACTTTACAAGACTCTGGGGCCAACGTCCTGACTTTC. As protein: CSARTLQDSGANVLTF. V usage is TRBV20-1 and J usage is TRBJ2-6; no reliable D call. This CDR3 contains 16 residues. CDR1 is DFQATT, CDR2 SNEGSKA, per germline (reference sequence). Trimming pared 5 bases from V and 0 bases from J, leaving 14 bases between.

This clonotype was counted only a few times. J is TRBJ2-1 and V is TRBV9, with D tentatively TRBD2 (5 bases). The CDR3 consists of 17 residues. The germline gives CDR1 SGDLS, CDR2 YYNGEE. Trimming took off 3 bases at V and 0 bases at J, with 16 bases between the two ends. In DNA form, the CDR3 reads TGTGCCAGCAGCGGAGGAGGATCCCTCACCTCCTACAATGAGCAGTTCTTC. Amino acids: CASSGGGSLTSYNEQFF.

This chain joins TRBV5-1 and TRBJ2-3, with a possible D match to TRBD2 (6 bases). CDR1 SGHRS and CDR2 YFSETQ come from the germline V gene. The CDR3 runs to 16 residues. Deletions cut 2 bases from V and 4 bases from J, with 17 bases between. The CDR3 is CASSFGLLGWADTQYF. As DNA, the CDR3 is TGCGCCAGCAGCTTCGGACTACTTGGATGGGCAGATACGCAGTATTTT.

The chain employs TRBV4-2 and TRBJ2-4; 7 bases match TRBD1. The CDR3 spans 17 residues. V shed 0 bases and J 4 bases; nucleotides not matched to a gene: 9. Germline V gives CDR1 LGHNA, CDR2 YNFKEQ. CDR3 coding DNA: TGTGCCAGCAGCCAAGATCTATCGGACAGGTCGAAAAACATTCAGTACTTC. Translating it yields CASSQDLSDRSKNIQYF.

The CDR3 DNA follows: TGTGCCAGCACGACAGGGAAAGAGACCCAGTACTTC. Residues: CASTTGKETQYF. The rearrangement uses TRBV28 and TRBJ2-5; 7 bases are shared with TRBD1. The CDR3 is 12 residues long. Germline CDR1 reads MDHEN; CDR2 reads SYDVKM. Trimming removed 7 bases from V and 3 bases from J; junction bases left unmatched: 2.

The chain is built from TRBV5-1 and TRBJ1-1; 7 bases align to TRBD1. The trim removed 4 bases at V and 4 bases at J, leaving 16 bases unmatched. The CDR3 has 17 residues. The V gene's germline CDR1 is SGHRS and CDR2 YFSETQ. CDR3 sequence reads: CASSVAGEGGHRTEAFF. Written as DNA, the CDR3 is TGCGCCAGCAGCGTCGCAGGGGAAGGGGGCCATCGCACTGAAGCTTTCTTT.

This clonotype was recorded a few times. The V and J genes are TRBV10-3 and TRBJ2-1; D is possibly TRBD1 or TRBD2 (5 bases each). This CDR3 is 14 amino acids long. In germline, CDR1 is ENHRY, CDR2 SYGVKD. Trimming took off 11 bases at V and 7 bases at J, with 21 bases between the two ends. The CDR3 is CASRSGTTLNEQFF. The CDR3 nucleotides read TGTGCCTCAAGATCCGGGACCACCTTGAATGAGCAGTTCTTC.

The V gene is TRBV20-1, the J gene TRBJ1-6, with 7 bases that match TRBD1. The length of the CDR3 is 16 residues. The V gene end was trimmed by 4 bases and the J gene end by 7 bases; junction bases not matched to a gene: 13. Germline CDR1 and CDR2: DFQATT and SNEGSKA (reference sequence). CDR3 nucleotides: TGCAGTGCTAAAGCGGGCCCGGGACAGAAAAATTCACCCCTCCACTTT. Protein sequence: CSAKAGPGQKNSPLHF.

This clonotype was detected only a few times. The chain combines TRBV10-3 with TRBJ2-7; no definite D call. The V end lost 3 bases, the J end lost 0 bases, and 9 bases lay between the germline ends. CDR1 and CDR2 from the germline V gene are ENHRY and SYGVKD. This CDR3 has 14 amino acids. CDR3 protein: CAISDGASSYEQYV. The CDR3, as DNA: TGTGCCATCAGTGATGGAGCGAGCTCCTACGAGCAGTACGTC.

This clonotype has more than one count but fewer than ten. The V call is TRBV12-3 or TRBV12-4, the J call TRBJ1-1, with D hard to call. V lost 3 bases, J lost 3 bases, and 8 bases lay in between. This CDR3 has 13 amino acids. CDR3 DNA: TGTGCCAGCAGTTTCACTCGTGACACTGAAGCTTTCTTT. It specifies CASSFTRDTEAFF.

The DNA for the CDR3 is TGCGCCAGCAGCTTGGGGGGACAGGGACGTTACGAGCAGTACGTC. As protein: CASSLGGQGRYEQYV. The chain is built from TRBV5-1 and TRBJ2-7; the match to TRBD1 covers 9 bases. Germline assignment: CDR1 SGHRS and CDR2 YFSETQ. The V gene end was trimmed by 0 bases and the J gene end by 4 bases; junction bases not matched to a gene: 5. This CDR3 contains 15 residues.

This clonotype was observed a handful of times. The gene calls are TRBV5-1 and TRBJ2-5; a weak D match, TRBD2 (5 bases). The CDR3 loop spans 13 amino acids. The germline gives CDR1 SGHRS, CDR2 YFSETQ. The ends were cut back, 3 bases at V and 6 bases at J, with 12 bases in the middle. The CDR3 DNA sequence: TGCGCCAGCAGCTCGGAGGCTTCTCAGACCCAGTACTTC. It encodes CASSSEASQTQYF.

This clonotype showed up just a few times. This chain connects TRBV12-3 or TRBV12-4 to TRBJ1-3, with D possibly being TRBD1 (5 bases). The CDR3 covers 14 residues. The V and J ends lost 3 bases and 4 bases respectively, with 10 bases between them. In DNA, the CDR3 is TGTGCCAGCAGTTTTGGGACGGGAGGAAACACCATATATTTT. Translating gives CASSFGTGGNTIYF.